This T cell receptor (beta chain) came from a study of technical replicates of blood from a handful of donors. The CDR3 spans 15 residues. Trimming removed 4 bases from V and 4 bases from J; junction bases left unmatched: 10. Germline lookup yields CDR1 SGHKS and CDR2 YYEKEE (reference sequence). Sequencing was performed with immunoSEQ multiplex PCR; in TCRdb, only in-frame clones are kept and a portion is missing. This sample has under 85,000 clones, with almost 98% found just once. The sample consisted of T cells isolated from PBMCs. The sequence came from a human donor in good health. This chain joins TRBV5-5 and TRBJ1-1; 7 positions agree with TRBD1. The CDR3 reads CASSTRSGGSTEAFF. Written as DNA, the CDR3 is TGTGCCAGCAGCACTCGCTCAGGGGGAAGCACTGAAGCTTTCTTT.